Following are 6 T cell receptor beta chains from one sample sequenced in a study of cytomegalovirus exposure and HLA in healthy donors. It was with 60 Vbeta and 13 Jbeta primers that the PCR ran. The assay was immunoSEQ multiplex PCR, and TCRdb's table has in-frame clones only and misses some. In the table there are around 220,000 clones, roughly 83% of which are singletons. Sequencing used PBMCs. These receptors all stem from a girl aged 5-17 years in good health and CMV-seronegative.

J is TRBJ1-2 and V is TRBV6-5, with a weak D call TRBD1 (5 bases). The germline V gene has CDR1 MNHEY and CDR2 SVGAGI. The CDR3 has 14 amino acids. With 5 bases removed from V and 3 bases from J, the gap between germline ends came to 13 bases. CDR3 bases: TGTGCCAGCAGTGAAGAAGGGGATCACTATGGCTACACCTTC. This gives the protein CASSEEGDHYGYTF.

This chain uses TRBV6-1 with TRBJ2-3; a weak D match, TRBD1 (6 bases). Germline V gene data show CDR1 as MNHNS and CDR2 as SASEGT. CDR3 length: 15 residues. Trimming removed 6 bases from V and 2 bases from J, with 15 bases in between. The CDR3 nucleotides read TGTGCCAGCAGGTTACCAGGACAGTCCACAGATACGCAGTATTTT. It specifies CASRLPGQSTDTQYF.

CDR3 DNA: TGTGCCAGCAGTTTAGAGGGTGTGGGACAGCCCCAGCATTTT. Its protein is CASSLEGVGQPQHF. The genes are TRBV28 and TRBJ1-5, with unresolved D. The CDR3 length is 14 residues. Looked up from germline, CDR1 is MDHEN and CDR2 is SYDVKM. V lost 2 bases to trimming and J lost 7 bases, with 12 bases between them.

This sequence joins TRBV11-1 and TRBJ1-2; 7 nucleotides match TRBD1. Losses at the gene ends were 6 bases for V and 10 bases for J; bases not matched to a gene: 8. Germline CDR1 reads SGHAT; CDR2 reads FQDESV (reference sequence). The CDR3 sequence is 12 residues long. The CDR3, as DNA: TGTGCCAGCAGTTTCGGGGGACAGCACTACACCTTC. Translated, it gives CASSFGGQHYTF. Filled out from reference TRBV11-1 and TRBJ1-2, the complete variable domain reads EAEVAQSPRYKITEKSQAVAFWCDPISGHATLYWYRQILGQGPELLVQFQDESVVDDSQLPKDRFSAERLKGVDSTLKIQPAELGDSAMYLCASSFGGQHYTFGSGTRLTVV.

This chain links TRBV28 with TRBJ1-5; D is undetermined. V dropped 3 bases and J dropped 6 bases, with 18 bases sitting between them. The CDR3 runs 16 residues. In germline, CDR1 is MDHEN, CDR2 SYDVKM. The CDR3 sequence: CASSFPRGHPSQPQHF. The CDR3 DNA is TGTGCCAGCAGTTTCCCCCGTGGTCATCCGAGTCAGCCCCAGCATTTT.

The rearrangement uses TRBV13 and TRBJ2-1; weak D call: TRBD2 (6 bases). The CDR3 runs to 16 residues. V lost 3 bases to trimming and J lost 2 bases, with 14 bases between them. Germline-derived CDR1 and CDR2 are PRHDT and FYEKMQ (reference sequence). This CDR3 reads CASSFLADWTYNEQFF. CDR3 DNA: TGTGCCAGCAGCTTCTTAGCGGACTGGACCTACAATGAGCAGTTCTTC.